This passage covers 28 T cell receptor beta chains from one sample sequenced in a study of CD8 T cells in ankylosing spondylitis. From the 5' RACE reads, TCRdb called clonotypes with MiXCR, one entry per CDR3 protein. The sample has 200,000 to 300,000 distinct CDR3 sequences, 20% to 30% seen once; the top ten hold 0.5% to 0.65%. The sequenced sample consisted of blood, either unsorted or a sorted T cell fraction (not recorded which). The receptor source for this set is a male donor with ankylosing spondylitis or in good health (not recorded which).

The sample holds many counts of this clonotype. This chain joins TRBV28 and TRBJ2-2; 7 nucleotides agree with TRBD1. CDR3 length: 14 amino acids. The germline V gene encodes CDR1 MDHEN and CDR2 SYDVKM. With 7 bases clipped from V and 1 base from J, the junction kept 3 bases outside the gene matches. CDR3 in amino acids: CASKGALNTGELFF. CDR3 nucleotides: TGTGCCAGCAAGGGGGCCTTGAACACCGGGGAGCTGTTTTTT.

The table lists this clonotype with many counts. The rearrangement joins TRBV6-5 to TRBJ2-7; D may be TRBD1 (6 bases). This CDR3 comprises 16 residues. V lost 2 bases, J lost 4 bases, and 18 bases lay in between. Per germline, CDR1 MNHEY and CDR2 SVGAGI. The CDR3 sequence is CASSYPTKGEKYEQYF. The CDR3 region has the DNA TGTGCCAGCAGTTACCCAACAAAGGGGGAAAAGTACGAGCAGTACTTC.

This clonotype showed up just a few times. J is TRBJ2-1 and V is TRBV15, with 10 bases lining up with TRBD2. Germline V gives CDR1 LNHNV, CDR2 YYDKDF (reference sequence). With 2 bases clipped from V and 6 bases from J, the junction kept 4 bases outside the gene matches. This CDR3 region has 15 residues. Here the CDR3 DNA reads TGTGCCACCAGCAGACTAGCGGGGGAGATCAATGAGCAGTTCTTC. Translation: CATSRLAGEINEQFF. Based on the CDR3 plus reference TRBV15 and TRBJ2-1, the full variable domain is DAMVIQNPRYQVTQFGKPVTLSCSQTLNHNVMYWYQQKSSQAPKLLFHYYDKDFNNEADTPDNFQSRRPNTSFCFLDIRSPGLGDTAMYLCATSRLAGEINEQFFGPGTRLTVL.

The chain has TRBV24-1 and TRBJ2-2, with TRBD2 matching 7 bases. The CDR3 spans 18 residues. V gave up 3 bases and J gave up 2 bases; unmatched junction bases: 11. The V gene's germline CDR1 is KGHDR and CDR2 SFDVKD. This CDR3 reads CATSDAERGSLNTGELFF. The CDR3 bases are TGTGCCACCAGTGATGCCGAGCGGGGAAGCCTAAACACCGGGGAGCTGTTTTTT.

This clonotype was picked up a small number of times. The chain links TRBV7-8 to TRBJ2-2, with D possibly TRBD1 on 6 matching bases. Trimming removed 3 bases from V and 0 bases from J, with 8 bases in between. Germline assignment: CDR1 SGHVS and CDR2 FQNEAQ. CDR3 length: 15 residues. Written as DNA, the CDR3 is TGTGCCAGCAGCTTCCCAGGGGCGAACACCGGGGAGCTGTTTTTT. It encodes CASSFPGANTGELFF.

The V and J genes are TRBV6-1 and TRBJ1-5; 9 bases line up with TRBD1. Germline CDR1 reads MNHNS; CDR2 reads SASEGT. The length of the CDR3 is 15 residues. V shed 6 bases and J 3 bases; nucleotides not matched to a gene: 6. As DNA, the CDR3 is TGTGCCAGCAGGTCCAGGACAGGGGACAATCAGCCCCAGCATTTT. It encodes CASRSRTGDNQPQHF.

This clonotype was seen ten or more times. The genes are TRBV7-9 and TRBJ2-2, with D maybe TRBD1 (5 bases). CDR1 and CDR2 from the germline V gene are SEHNR and FQNEAQ (reference sequence). CDR3 size: 14 residues. The V end lost 8 bases, the J end lost 2 bases, and 12 bases lay between the germline ends. CDR3 region: CASDQGTNTGELFF. Here the CDR3 DNA reads TGTGCCAGCGATCAGGGAACCAACACCGGGGAGCTGTTTTTT. Using reference TRBV7-9 and TRBJ2-2 for the parts outside the CDR3, the full variable domain is DTGVSQNPRHKITKRGQNVTFRCDPISEHNRLYWYRQTLGQGPEFLTYFQNEAQLEKSRLLSDRFSAERPKGSFSTLEIQRTEQGDSAMYLCASDQGTNTGELFFGEGSRLTVL.

This clonotype showed up many times. The chain uses TRBV12-3 or TRBV12-4 and TRBJ1-1, with D unclear. V was pared by 6 bases and J by 11 bases, with 16 bases between. CDR3 length: 12 residues. Here the CDR3 DNA reads TGTGCCAGCAGCAACCCCCTGGTGGATGCTTTCTTT. It translates to CASSNPLVDAFF.

There are a few counts of this clonotype. The genes are TRBV29-1 and TRBJ2-5; unclear D gene. CDR3 length: 12 residues. Germline CDR1 reads SQVTM; CDR2 reads ANQGSEA. V gave up 6 bases and J gave up 5 bases, with 13 bases separating them. DNA of the CDR3: TGCAGCGTCGTGGACGATTCGGAGACCCAGTACTTC. This encodes CSVVDDSETQYF.

This clonotype occurred many times. This rearrangement joins TRBV9 to TRBJ2-7; TRBD1 or TRBD2 may be the D gene (5 bases each). Germline values: CDR1 SGDLS, CDR2 YYNGEE. Trimming removed 9 bases at V and 0 bases at J, with 16 bases between. This CDR3 is 14 amino acids long. CDR3 sequence: CATSPGPSSYEQYF. CDR3 nucleotides: TGTGCCACTTCTCCGGGACCGAGCTCCTACGAGCAGTACTTC.

Many counts were recorded for this clonotype. This rearrangement joins TRBV12-3 or TRBV12-4 to TRBJ2-1; 9 nucleotides agree with TRBD1. After removal of 5 bases from V and 7 bases from J, the junction contained 3 bases not matched to a gene. The CDR3 has 13 residues. For the CDR3, the DNA is TGTGCCAGCAGTACGGGACAGGGAAATGAGCAGTTCTTC. Translated: CASSTGQGNEQFF.

This clonotype came up a few times. The J gene is TRBJ2-2, the V gene TRBV12-3 or TRBV12-4; D possibly corresponds to TRBD1 (6 bases). Trimming removed 11 bases from V and 0 bases from J, with 10 bases in between. This CDR3 contains 13 residues. The CDR3 sequence is CAGRQANTGELFF. CDR3 DNA: TGTGCCGGACGACAGGCGAACACCGGGGAGCTGTTTTTT.

The chain combines TRBV12-3 or TRBV12-4 with TRBJ2-7; D is perhaps TRBD1 (6 bases). Trimming took off 6 bases at V and 2 bases at J, with 14 bases between the two ends. The CDR3 spans 14 residues. The CDR3 is CASSQGGPPYEQYF. Written as DNA, the CDR3 is TGTGCCAGCAGCCAAGGGGGTCCGCCCTACGAGCAGTACTTC.

This clonotype was picked up a small number of times. The V gene is TRBV5-1, the J gene TRBJ2-7; D is ambiguous. This CDR3 region has 14 residues. Trimming took off 2 bases at V and 0 bases at J, with 9 bases between the two ends. Germline V CDR1 and CDR2: SGHRS, YFSETQ. CDR3 in DNA: TGCGCCAGCAGCTTCCGGTCTGACTCCTACGAGCAGTACTTC. Translation gives CASSFRSDSYEQYF.

As to this clonotype: This may come from a read error, since a much larger clone is one base off. The rearrangement links TRBV3-1 to TRBJ2-1; no clear D. There are 12 residues in the CDR3. The V end lost 0 bases, the J end lost 4 bases, and 1 base lay between the germline ends. Germline values: CDR1 LGHDT, CDR2 YNNKEL (reference sequence). The CDR3 DNA follows: TGTGCCAGCAGCCAAGAATACAATGAGCAGTTCTTC. Translated: CASSQEYNEQFF.

The V and J genes are TRBV3-1 and TRBJ2-7, with D possibly being TRBD1 or TRBD2 (5 bases each). Trimming cost V 4 bases and J 2 bases, with 27 bases left between them. CDR1 LGHDT and CDR2 YNNKEL come from the germline V gene (reference sequence). The CDR3 length is 19 residues. The CDR3 region is CASSPVPSCWGPGTYEQYF. DNA of the CDR3: TGTGCCAGCAGCCCGGTCCCGAGCTGCTGGGGACCGGGGACCTACGAGCAGTACTTC.

This clonotype was observed at least ten times. The chain has TRBV11-2 and TRBJ2-3; no clear D. Germline V gives CDR1 SGHAT, CDR2 FQNNGV. The CDR3 runs to 13 residues. The V and J ends lost 5 bases and 1 base respectively, with 7 bases between them. In DNA, the CDR3 is TGTGCCAGCAGCGTCCAGGGCACAGATACGCAGTATTTT. It encodes CASSVQGTDTQYF. The complete variable domain, with remaining parts taken from reference TRBV11-2 and TRBJ2-3, reads EAGVAQSPRYKIIEKRQSVAFWCNPISGHATLYWYQQILGQGPKLLIQFQNNGVVDDSQLPKDRFSAERLKGVDSTLKIQPAKLEDSAVYLCASSVQGTDTQYFGPGTRLTVL.

This clonotype was observed a handful of times. The CDR3 DNA sequence: TGCAGCGTTACTAGACTAGCGCGGGACAATGAGCAGTTCTTC. Protein product: CSVTRLARDNEQFF. The chain carries TRBV29-1 and TRBJ2-1; 8 bases line up with TRBD2. In germline, CDR1 is SQVTM, CDR2 ANQGSEA. J lost 5 bases, V lost 5 bases, and 8 bases had no gene match. This CDR3 has 14 amino acids.

This chain uses TRBV20-1 with TRBJ2-5; 9 bases fit TRBD2. The V and J ends lost 3 bases and 4 bases, in that order; junction bases with no gene match: 6. The CDR3 runs to 14 residues. CDR1 is DFQATT, CDR2 SNEGSKA, per germline (reference sequence). CDR3 DNA sequence: TGCAGTGCTAGGAGCGGGGGGAGAGGAGAGACCCAGTACTTC. Translation gives CSARSGGRGETQYF.

This clonotype came up many times. The chain employs TRBV20-1 and TRBJ2-4; D is perhaps TRBD1 (6 bases). V dropped 3 bases and J dropped 8 bases, with 11 bases sitting between them. CDR3 length: 12 residues. CDR1 is DFQATT and CDR2 is SNEGSKA in the germline V gene (reference sequence). The CDR3 DNA is TGCAGTGCTAGCGGGGACAAGGACATTCAGTACTTC. The encoded protein is CSASGDKDIQYF.

The chain is built from TRBV29-1 and TRBJ1-1, with 9 bases identical to TRBD1. This CDR3 comprises 13 residues. In germline, CDR1 is SQVTM, CDR2 ANQGSEA. The V and J ends lost 2 bases and 4 bases, in that order; junction bases with no gene match: 2. CDR3 region: CSVERQGGTEAFF. The CDR3 bases are TGCAGCGTTGAAAGACAGGGGGGCACTGAAGCTTTCTTT.

This clonotype has only a few counts. The chain carries TRBV7-2 and TRBJ1-2, with 9 bases fitting TRBD1. The CDR3 totals 15 residues. Germline values: CDR1 SGHTA, CDR2 FQGNSA. With 5 bases clipped from V and 6 bases from J, the junction kept 10 bases outside the gene matches. CDR3 region: CASSVTTGQGNGYTF. CDR3 bases: TGTGCCAGCAGCGTGACTACGGGACAGGGTAATGGCTACACCTTC.

This clonotype appeared many times. The CDR3 DNA follows: TGTGCCAGCAGTCGTGGACAGGGCTCCTACGAGCAGTACTTC. Translating it yields CASSRGQGSYEQYF. V and J are TRBV27 and TRBJ2-7; TRBD1 matches 8 bases. The germline gives CDR1 MNHEY, CDR2 SMNVEV (reference sequence). The CDR3 is made up of 14 amino acids. V was pared by 5 bases and J by 0 bases, with 3 bases of the junction left unmatched.

With regard to this clonotype: A read error may account for a junction end that differs from germline. V gene TRBV28 combines with J gene TRBJ2-7, with D unresolved. This CDR3 is built from 12 residues. Germline lookup yields CDR1 MDHEN and CDR2 SYDVKM. CDR3 nucleotide sequence: TGTGCCAGCACCGCCAACAAGGTGGGAAAGGACTTC. Translated, it gives CASTANKVGKDF. The full variable domain, rest sourced from reference TRBV28 and TRBJ2-7, is DVKVTQSSRYLVKRTGEKVFLECVQDMDHENMFWYRQDPGLGLRLIYFSYDVKMKEKGDIPEGYSVSREKKERFSLILESASTNQTSMYLCASTANKVGKDFGPGTRLTVT.

In its sample, this clonotype was seen many times. The rearrangement links TRBV12-3 or TRBV12-4 to TRBJ2-1; D uncertain. Trimming pared 0 bases from V and 5 bases from J, leaving 2 bases between. This CDR3 comprises 12 residues. The CDR3, as DNA: TGTGCCAGCAGTTTAGCGGACAATGAGCAGTTCTTC. This codes for CASSLADNEQFF.

At least ten counts were recorded for this clonotype. This chain links TRBV20-1 with TRBJ1-1; no clear D. CDR3 length equals 12 residues. The germline CDR1 and CDR2 sequences are DFQATT and SNEGSKA (reference sequence). The germline V and J ends were trimmed by 5 bases and 0 bases, with 7 bases remaining between them. CDR3 residues: CSAEALNTEAFF. The CDR3 bases are TGCAGTGCTGAGGCCCTGAACACTGAAGCTTTCTTT.

The table lists this clonotype with a few counts. The V and J genes are TRBV7-9 and TRBJ2-3; D is unresolved. The ends were cut back, 4 bases at V and 4 bases at J, with 9 bases in the middle. This CDR3 region has 13 residues. The germline V gene has CDR1 SEHNR and CDR2 FQNEAQ (reference sequence). In DNA form, the CDR3 reads TGTGCCAGCAGCTCACCCTCGTCAGATACGCAGTATTTT. Translated, it gives CASSSPSSDTQYF. The entire variable domain, with the rest obtained from reference TRBV7-9 and TRBJ2-3, is as follows: DTGVSQNPRHKITKRGQNVTFRCDPISEHNRLYWYRQTLGQGPEFLTYFQNEAQLEKSRLLSDRFSAERPKGSFSTLEIQRTEQGDSAMYLCASSSPSSDTQYFGPGTRLTVL.

This clonotype was detected ten times or more. The gene calls are TRBV12-3 or TRBV12-4 and TRBJ1-1; the match to TRBD1 covers 8 bases. The CDR3 contains 13 residues. The trim removed 6 bases at V and 3 bases at J, leaving 3 bases unmatched. The chain's CDR3 is CASSPTGDTEAFF. The CDR3 nucleotides read TGTGCCAGCAGCCCGACAGGGGACACTGAAGCTTTCTTT.